This T cell receptor beta chain comes out of a study of blood T cells in healthy people across ages. Germline V CDR1 and CDR2: LGHNA, YSLEER. The junction had 8 bases not matched to a gene; V was cut back by 1 base and J by 0 bases. This CDR3 region has 18 residues. Points from the study as a whole: Higher naive T cell percentage went strongly together with higher TCR beta diversity. The recorded TCR beta diversity per million T cells decreased in a roughly linear manner with age.

The donors, all healthy, were Caucasians living in Russia, aged roughly 6 to 100. PCR was performed a second time for about 7 to 11 cycles using a sample-barcoded 5' primer and a J-beta primer mix. Every molecule of cDNA carried a tag from a template-switch adaptor with 12 random nucleotides. In TCRdb, the 5' RACE reads were re-called with MiXCR into one record per CDR3 protein. In the table there are about 1.1 million distinct CDR3 sequences, 30% to 40% of which are singletons. Comments on this clonotype: What it binds is unknown.

The receptor was isolated from a man between 18 and 29 years old in good health. The chain has TRBV4-3 and TRBJ2-1, with 8 bases that match TRBD2. The sequenced sample was blood. Here the CDR3 reads CASSQALSGESSYNEQFF. CDR3 in DNA: TGCGCCAGCAGCCAAGCCCTTAGCGGGGAGAGCTCCTACAATGAGCAGTTCTTC.